Described below is a single TCR beta chain sequence and its context. These data originate in a study of blood T cells in healthy people across ages. Alongside a J-beta primer mix, a sample-barcoded 5' primer served in a second PCR lasting roughly 6 to 11 cycles. A single record per CDR3 protein comes from TCRdb applying MiXCR to the 5' RACE reads. In the table there are 1.5 million to 1.9 million distinct CDR3 sequences, 42% of which are singletons. Sequencing used blood. The TCR was taken from a woman aged 18-29 years in good health.

CDR3 in amino acids: CASSVESGSDTQYF. The CDR3 nucleotides are TGTGCCAGCAGCGTAGAAAGCGGGTCAGATACGCAGTATTTT. The V gene is TRBV7-2, the J gene TRBJ2-3; maybe TRBD2 (6 bases). V lost 5 bases, J lost 4 bases, and 13 bases lay in between. This CDR3 has 14 residues. Germline assignment: CDR1 SGHTA and CDR2 FQGNSA.